This entry concerns a single T cell receptor beta chain. The sample originates from a study of T-cell memory formation after mild COVID-19. After removal of 5 bases from V and 3 bases from J, the junction contained 5 bases not matched to a gene. Germline CDR1 and CDR2: DFQATT and SNEGSKA (reference sequence). This CDR3 has 13 residues. TCRdb itself ran the 5' RACE reads through MiXCR, one entry per CDR3 protein. Altogether about 350,000 distinct CDR3 sequences are present, approximately 13% being singletons, with the ten largest covering 22%. Specimen: PBMCs or a T cell subset sorted from them (not recorded which). The chain carries TRBV20-1 and TRBJ1-1; 8 positions match TRBD1. The TCR originated in a man younger than 35 who had mild COVID-19 (a few samples of this study predate the infection). Cell type and time point are not known. CDR3 nucleotide sequence: TGCAGTGCTGGACAGGGACGGGACACTGAAGCTTTCTTT. It yields the protein CSAGQGRDTEAFF.